The following is a T cell receptor beta chain sequence with its context. This entry belongs to a study of blood T cell repertoires in COVID-19. Study-wide context: The United States, Italy and Spain were the sources of the acute and convalescent COVID-19 samples. Sample material is recorded as cDNA or gDNA derived from T cells, B-cell-depleted T cells, or PBMCs.

CDR1 and CDR2 from the germline V gene are SQVTM and ANQGSEA. This CDR3 has 12 amino acids. Trimming removed 8 bases from V and 1 base from J, with 11 bases in between. Per the authors' pipeline: Amplifying reference gene primers gave estimates of nucleated cell counts. Some clones are missing from TCRdb's copy, which holds only in-frame ones; the method was immunoSEQ multiplex PCR. V, J and clone size are those of that table, while D and trimming were read from the DNA. The sample records more than 250,000 clones, more than 75% being singletons. The sequencing sample was made of peripheral blood. The source is a middle-aged man with active or convalescent COVID-19. The gene calls are TRBV29-1 and TRBJ1-1, with D possibly matching TRBD1 (6 bases). DNA of the CDR3: TGCAGCACGGGAGGGGGGAACACTGAAGCTTTCTTT. Encoded protein: CSTGGGNTEAFF.